This is a list of T cell receptor beta chains from one sample in a study of T cell responses to AZD1222 COVID-19 vaccine. TCRdb keeps only in-frame clones here, not all; method: immunoSEQ multiplex PCR. The repertoire has about 130,000 clones, approximately 90% of them found once; the top ten carry under 2.5%. This specimen consisted of peripheral blood, obtained on day 0 of AZD1222 vaccination. The receptors here all came from an adult in good health. CDR3s include the opening cysteine and the closing phenylalanine or tryptophan. A D gene is named only where the DNA matches it firmly. A row's size may be missing; if present it is once, few, many or a size class.

J: TRBJ2-5
D: -
size: once
length: 15
V: TRBV30
CDR3: CAWSVFQAFQETQYF

J: TRBJ1-2
D: TRBD1
size: -
length: 16
V: TRBV5-6
CDR3: CASSLQGATTNYGYTF

J: TRBJ1-2
D: -
size: -
length: 13
V: TRBV12-3/TRBV12-4
CDR3: CASSQKEGYGYTF

J: TRBJ1-2
D: TRBD1
size: -
length: 14
V: TRBV29-1
CDR3: CSVAGTVSLYGYTF

J: TRBJ1-2
D: TRBD1
size: once
length: 16
V: TRBV7-9
CDR3: CASSFPGTGGSYGYTF

J: TRBJ1-2
D: -
size: -
length: 13
V: TRBV13
CDR3: CASSSRTYYGYTF

J: TRBJ1-6
D: -
size: -
length: 15
V: TRBV2
CDR3: CASSERGTYNSPLHF

J: TRBJ1-3
D: -
size: -
length: 15
V: TRBV5-1
CDR3: CASSLDGGSGNTIYF

J: TRBJ1-4
D: -
size: -
length: 15
V: TRBV19
CDR3: CASSLPLGFTEKLFF

J: TRBJ2-1
D: TRBD2
size: -
length: 15
V: TRBV5-1
CDR3: CASSSAGGRLDEQFF

J: TRBJ2-1
D: TRBD2
size: -
length: 13
V: TRBV6-5
CDR3: CASGLAGDRRQFF